The subject of this entry is one T cell receptor beta chain. Its antigen is as yet unknown. The sample originates from a study of graft-versus-host responses after intestinal transplantation. Study details: Each of the recipients got a multivisceral, liver-intestinal, or isolated intestinal transplant. Anti-thymocyte globulin induction, then tacrolimus and steroids for about 3 years, went to all recipients.

Findings and limits, study-wide: High graft-versus-host to host-versus-graft T cell clonal ratios marked allografts of patients with graft-donor macrochimerism. Ileal or blood samples showed some GvH clones first, and such clones were also found in recipient marrow.

The data were produced by immunoSEQ multiplex PCR, yet TCRdb's version contains in-frame clones alone and is incomplete. The data show approximately 110,000 clones, around nine tenths seen once. The CDR3 spans 14 residues. V was cut by 3 bases and J by 4 bases, with 11 bases left in between. Germline values: CDR1 LNHDA, CDR2 SQIVND (reference sequence). The gene calls are TRBV19 and TRBJ2-3; D unresolved. This clonotype originated in a human donor who was the organ donor for an intestinal transplant. The material was unstimulated CD4+ T cells sorted from spleen or lymph node cells, obtained before transplant. This chain's CDR3 is CASSMLGRADTQYF. CDR3 nucleotide sequence: TGTGCCAGTAGTATGCTCGGACGAGCAGATACGCAGTATTTT.